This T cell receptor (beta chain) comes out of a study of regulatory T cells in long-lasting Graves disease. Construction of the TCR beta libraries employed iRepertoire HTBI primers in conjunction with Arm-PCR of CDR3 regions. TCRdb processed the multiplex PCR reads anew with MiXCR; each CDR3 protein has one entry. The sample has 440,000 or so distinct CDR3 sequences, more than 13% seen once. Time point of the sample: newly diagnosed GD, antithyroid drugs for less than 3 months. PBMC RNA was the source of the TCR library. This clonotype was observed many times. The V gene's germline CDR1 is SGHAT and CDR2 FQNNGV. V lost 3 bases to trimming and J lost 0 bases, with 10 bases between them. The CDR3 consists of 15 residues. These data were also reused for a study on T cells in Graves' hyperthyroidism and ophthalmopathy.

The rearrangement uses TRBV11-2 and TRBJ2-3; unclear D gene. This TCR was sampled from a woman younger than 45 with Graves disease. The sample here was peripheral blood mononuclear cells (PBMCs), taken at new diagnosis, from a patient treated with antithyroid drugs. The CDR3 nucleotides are TGTGCCAGCAGCTTCGAATATTTCAGCACAGATACGCAGTATTTT. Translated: CASSFEYFSTDTQYF.